Sequencing of this T cell receptor (beta chain) was carried out in a study of cytomegalovirus exposure and HLA in healthy donors (dated by TCRdb to between 2016 and 2019). As for the study more broadly: In an earlier analysis of 587 of the donors, roughly 300 Gb of sequence data and 95 million to 130 million unique TCR beta sequences from roughly 190 million T cells were reported. Of the approximately 400 genotyped donors, approximately 80% fell in the genetic ancestry cluster associated with self-reported Caucasian donors. Among roughly 400 genotyped donors of the cohort, an average of approximately 230,000 unique TCR beta nucleotide sequences were sequenced per donor, roughly 20% of them non-productive. The study aimed to test whether cataloging public T cell receptors could reveal signatures of past pathogen exposure. All discovery cohort repertoires had been generated using a single sequencing platform. In the later analysis, no new phenotypic data were used to find candidate immune exposures; instead, reliance was placed on TCR beta sequences and their occurrence across donors. Roughly five DR-DQ haplotypes were treated as single units for association and clustering because of strong linkage in the cohort. A separate validation cohort of about 110 different subjects was used in addition to the roughly 720-subject first cohort. HLA typing included class I and class II loci at four-digit resolution. The T cell repertoires of 670 or so subjects were profiled by immunosequencing and related to cytomegalovirus serostatus. A later analysis re-analyzed previously published TCR beta repertoires from 500 to 700 donors and added high-resolution HLA genotyping to study TCR occurrence patterns. A later genetic analysis used genome-wide SNP genotypes for about 60% of the 666 donors, treating that subset as a discovery cohort. To predict cytomegalovirus infection status, the study combined high-throughput TCR immunosequencing, statistical association of individual TCRs with disease status, and machine learning. Donor age, sex, ethnicity and CMV serostatus were compiled together with the repertoire data. To decide whether each TCR beta V gene segment behaved as functional or pseudogenic, an earlier analysis of approximately 590 of the donors relied on high-throughput TCR beta sequencing. Typing coverage varied by locus: roughly 629-640 donors for A, B, C, DRB1 and DQB1; some 520 for DQA1; more than 600 for DPA1; 450 to 480 for DPB1. Roughly 300 gigabases of sequencing data and approximately 85 million unique TCR sequences were included in an early release covering 550 to 800 HLA-typed donors.

This clone was observed once. Its target antigen remains unknown. Per-base quality was not reported, and no clone a single base away is much larger than it. The study at large found these results: An earlier analysis of around 540 of the donors showed that most TCR beta V segments appeared in productive rearrangements either about 87% or about 30% of the time, which broadly matched IMGT annotations. Several of the top co-occurrence clusters appeared to be linked to parvovirus B19, influenza, CMV and Epstein-Barr virus, according to a later analysis. While some public TCRs were present in many individuals, most TCR sequences turned up only very rarely across donors. In the study, around 150 TCR beta chains were listed as associated with cytomegalovirus. Because counts were too low, roughly 17 rarely observed V segments, including chromosome 9 orphons, were left out of the earlier analysis of 587 of the donors. It was suggested by the authors that the approach could potentially be generalized to other disease states and immunological phenotypes. In this cohort, only TCR beta chains were sequenced, and detectable features were limited by the absence of alpha or paired-chain data. Some IMGT-functional V segments, including TRBV6-2 and TRBV6-3, could not be told apart with the 87-base-pair reads, so those segments were excluded. A cluster of highly shared sequence variants was judged likely to represent a technical artifact of the sequencing pipeline. HLA typing was unavailable for some donors at each locus, so association tests used only the typed subset. A further reported finding was that TCR beta sequences accurately predicted the HLA-A and HLA-B alleles for most subjects in the first cohort. V-gene and J-gene trimming of TCR beta chains was associated with a missense DCLRE1C variant in a later genetic analysis, and the association was replicated in an independent cohort. A later analysis found that TCR association rates varied across HLA loci, with DRB1 alleles showing the most associated TCRs and HLA-C alleles the fewest. A later analysis associated 16,951 TCR beta sequences with specific HLA alleles at a false discovery rate of 0.05. A later analysis found that most CMV-associated TCR beta chains appeared HLA-restricted, with HLA associations seemingly driven largely by CMV exposure. Presence/absence analyses assumed roughly uniform sequencing depth across donors, an assumption that may not hold. Assigning TCR associations to individual alleles was difficult when HLA alleles, especially DR and DQ, strongly co-occurred. Cytomegalovirus status was reported to be diagnosed by the classifier with high specificity and sensitivity in both the original and validation cohorts. Linkage disequilibrium might explain the correlated functional status among segregating V segments, but an unknown experimental factor could not be ruled out. The only immune exposure information available for the cohort was CMV serostatus. A later analysis found that HLA-associated TCR beta chains were more clonally expanded and had lower generation probabilities than equally common non-associated chains. According to a later genetic analysis, donors in an Asian-associated ancestry cluster had fewer N-insertions in productive TCRs than the roughly 670-donor mean. A few of the identified cytomegalovirus-associated TCR beta chains were confirmed in vitro to be specific for cytomegalovirus antigens.

V has 6 bases trimmed and J has 3 bases trimmed; junction bases matching no gene number 8. Via the germline V gene, CDR1 is SGHRS and CDR2 YFSETQ. The CDR3 numbers 15 residues from cysteine through phenylalanine. Solely the CDR3 DNA is kept, with 45 bases framed from the first base. The cohort consisted of some 670 healthy bone marrow donors. At the time of sampling, all cohort members were nominally healthy, though unrecorded immune exposures were likely present. The donor was CMV seropositive and was included in the group of 250 to 350 seropositive cohort members. A peripheral blood sample was provided by each donor, and peripheral blood mononuclear cells were used for TCR beta sequencing. Genomic DNA extraction from the blood cell samples was performed with the Qiagen DNeasy Blood Extraction Kit. Library generation was performed with the immunoSEQ multiplex PCR assay. For the multiplex PCR, a mixture combining 60 forward primers for TCR Vbeta segments and 13 reverse primers for TCR Jbeta segments was used. A multiplex PCR assay on genomic DNA amplified the CDR3 region of rearranged TCR beta genes. On the Illumina HiSeq System, the amplified TCR beta libraries were sequenced as 87-base-pair reads. Per the original workflow: Across the 500 to 700 repertoires, a later analysis counted about 81 million unique TCR beta chains, 9.5 million to 12 million of which were shared by at least two donors. Raw reads were error-corrected and collapsed into unique sequences with a nearest-neighbor algorithm that merged closely related sequences to remove PCR and sequencing errors. To assign V, D and J gene segments, CDR3 sequences were aligned to IMGT reference sequences. For a sequence to be retained, a match of at least six nucleotides to both a V gene segment and a J gene segment was required. Rearrangements were classified as productive when the CDR3 lacked stop codons and remained in frame with V and J, and all other rearrangements were classified as non-productive. Following IMGT convention, CDR3 was defined as the stretch from the second conserved V-encoded cysteine up to the conserved J-encoded phenylalanine. The earlier analysis of fewer than 750 of the donors excluded sequences that lacked an unambiguous match to a single V gene segment. An earlier analysis of fewer than 750 of the donors called V segments functional above 56.7% productive rearrangements and segregating when the between-donor standard deviation exceeded 5%. To diagnose cytomegalovirus status from the catalog of TCR beta chain sequences, a statistical classification framework was built. In a later analysis, TCR nucleotide sequences were compared against IMGT/GENE-DB human TR gene sequences so that V and J genes could be assigned. Using the TCRdist pipeline, a later analysis assigned CDR3 sequences along with most-parsimonious VDJ recombination scenarios. A later analysis defined each TCR beta chain by its CDR3 amino acid sequence plus V-gene family, and excluded reads lacking a unique V-gene family. As a way to deal with suspected cross-contamination and a sequencing artifact, a later analysis dropped more than 500 nucleotide sequences that were highly shared and had low generation probability. For each public chain, a later analysis derived a clonal expansion index from normalized ranks of inferred template counts within each repertoire. In a later analysis, generation probabilities were computed with a VDJ recombination model fitted to out-of-frame rearrangements, and the resulting probabilities were checked against IGoR. In a later analysis, hypergeometric tests were used to score TCR-TCR, TCR-HLA and TCR-CMV co-occurrence, with a repertoire-size bias correction applied to TCR pairs. To estimate false discovery rates, a later analysis permuted the HLA or CMV assignments 20 times. In a later analysis, co-occurring TCRs were grouped with DBSCAN, and TCRdist sequence similarity was added when clustering was performed within HLA-allele-positive subsets. Co-occurrence clustering excluded repertoires with fewer than 30,000 or more than 120,000 public chains, plus five with anomalous nucleotide sharing. TCRdb limited this immuneACCESS table to in-frame rearrangements with V and J called. A share of clones is missing; checked studies link under half to unresolved V genes, and the rest is unexplained. D and trimming were read from the DNA, whereas the V and J calls and clone size are those reported in that table. Within this sample are some 92,000 clones, with more than 60% of them counted one time only. Over 9.5% of the sample is in the top ten clones.

The chain links TRBV5-1 with TRBJ1-1, with 10 bases matching TRBD1. The receptor was isolated from a man aged 18-30 years in good health and CMV-seropositive. The sample consisted of PBMCs. The CDR3 reads as follows: CASTWTGGIDTEAFF. The DNA sequence is as follows: TGCGCCAGCACCTGGACAGGGGGGATAGACACTGAAGCTTTCTTT.